This T cell receptor beta chain was found in a study of cytomegalovirus exposure and HLA in healthy donors (dated by TCRdb to about 2017). About the study as a whole: An earlier analysis of some 600 of the donors reported under 300 Gb of sequence data and 117 million unique TCR beta sequences obtained from some 200 million T cells. Along with the approximately 650-subject first cohort, a separate validation cohort of roughly 110 different subjects was used. All discovery cohort repertoires had been generated on a single sequencing platform. Rather than using new phenotypic data, the later analysis identified candidate immune exposures from TCR beta sequences and from how often those sequences occurred across donors. The study was designed to test whether signatures of past pathogen exposure could be identified by cataloging public T cell receptors. Because of strong linkage in the cohort, roughly 5 DR-DQ haplotypes were treated as single units for association and clustering. To decide whether each TCR beta V gene segment behaved as functional or pseudogenic, an earlier analysis of some 580 of the donors relied on high-throughput TCR beta sequencing. High-throughput TCR immunosequencing, statistical association of individual TCRs with disease status, and machine learning were combined to predict cytomegalovirus infection status. A later genetic analysis used genome-wide SNP genotypes for 398 of the 666 donors, treating that subset as a discovery cohort. Using immunosequencing, the study profiled T cell repertoires from around 670 subjects and related those repertoires to cytomegalovirus serostatus. Donor age, sex, ethnicity and CMV serostatus were compiled alongside the repertoire data. Of the roughly 410 genotyped donors, roughly 76% were placed in the genetic ancestry cluster associated with self-reported Caucasian donors. An early release covering over 500 HLA-typed donors comprised approximately 300 gigabases of sequencing data and tens of millions of unique TCR sequences. The number of typed donors differed by locus: roughly 620-640 for A, B, C, DRB1 and DQB1; 522 for DQA1; about 600 for DPA1; and about 470 for DPB1. Across roughly 420 genotyped donors of the cohort, an average of 235,054 unique TCR beta nucleotide sequences per donor were sequenced, and roughly a sixth of those sequences were non-productive. Both class I and class II loci were covered by HLA typing, at four-digit resolution. A later analysis re-analyzed previously published TCR beta repertoires from hundreds of donors and added high-resolution HLA genotyping to study TCR occurrence patterns. Overall study outcomes, separate from this receptor: In this cohort, only TCR beta chains were sequenced, and detectable features were limited by the absence of alpha or paired-chain data. Compared with equally common non-associated chains, HLA-associated TCR beta chains in a later analysis were more clonally expanded and had lower generation probabilities. Most TCR sequences were seen in very few donors, while some public TCRs were found in many individuals. According to a later analysis, TCR association rates differed among HLA loci, with DRB1 alleles showing the most associated TCRs and HLA-C alleles showing the fewest. A total of about 180 TCR beta chains were listed by the study as associated with cytomegalovirus. Cytomegalovirus status was reported to be diagnosed by the classifier with high specificity and sensitivity in both the original and validation cohorts. CMV serostatus was the only immune exposure information available for the cohort. Some IMGT-functional V segments, including TRBV6-2 and TRBV6-3, could not be told apart with the 87-base-pair reads, so those segments were excluded. An association between a missense DCLRE1C variant and V-gene and J-gene trimming of TCR beta chains was found in a later genetic analysis and replicated in an independent cohort. When HLA alleles, especially DR and DQ, strongly co-occurred, TCR associations were difficult to assign to individual alleles. Several of the top co-occurrence clusters appeared to be linked to parvovirus B19, influenza, CMV and Epstein-Barr virus, according to a later analysis. Because counts were too low, around 18 rarely observed V segments, including chromosome 9 orphons, were left out of the earlier analysis of some 640 of the donors. Correlated functional status among segregating V segments might reflect linkage disequilibrium, but an unknown experimental factor could not be ruled out. In a later analysis, most CMV-associated TCR beta chains were found to appear HLA-restricted, with HLA associations seemingly driven largely by CMV exposure. A later analysis associated 16,951 TCR beta sequences with specific HLA alleles at a false discovery rate of 0.05. Broadly in line with IMGT annotations, most TCR beta V segments showed up in productive rearrangements about 87% or about 30% of the time in an earlier analysis of under 700 of the donors. A few of the identified cytomegalovirus-associated TCR beta chains were confirmed in vitro to be specific for cytomegalovirus antigens. A further reported finding was that TCR beta sequences accurately predicted the HLA-A and HLA-B alleles for most subjects in the first cohort. A cluster of highly shared sequence variants was judged likely to represent a technical artifact of the sequencing pipeline. According to the authors, the approach could potentially be generalized to other disease states and immunological phenotypes. Roughly uniform sequencing depth across donors was assumed in presence/absence analyses, although this assumption may not hold. Compared with the approximately 670-donor mean, donors in an Asian-associated ancestry cluster had fewer N-insertions in productive TCRs, according to a later genetic analysis. Because HLA typing was unavailable for some donors at each locus, only the typed subset was used in association tests.

The library was made by the immunoSEQ multiplex PCR assay. The multiplex PCR relied on a mix of 60 forward primers for TCR Vbeta segments and 13 reverse primers for TCR Jbeta segments. The CDR3 region of rearranged TCR beta genes was amplified from genomic DNA with a multiplex PCR assay. The amplified TCR beta libraries were sequenced on the Illumina HiSeq System as 87-base-pair reads. Regarding the original processing steps: A later analysis tallied around 82 million unique TCR beta chains across the approximately 670 repertoires, and some 10 million of those chains were shared by two or more donors. Raw reads were error-corrected and collapsed into unique sequences by a nearest-neighbor algorithm in which closely related sequences were merged to remove PCR and sequencing errors. Alignment of CDR3 sequences to IMGT reference sequences was used to assign V, D and J gene segments. For a sequence to be retained, a match of at least six nucleotides was required to both a V gene segment and a J gene segment. Rearrangements were called productive when the CDR3 lacked stop codons and stayed in frame with V and J; all others were non-productive. CDR3 was defined according to IMGT convention as the region running from the second conserved V-encoded cysteine to the conserved J-encoded phenylalanine. In an earlier analysis of just under 600 of the donors, sequences lacking an unambiguous match to a single V gene segment were excluded. In an earlier analysis of approximately 610 of the donors, V segments were called functional above 56.7% productive rearrangements and were called segregating when the between-donor standard deviation exceeded 5%. A statistical classification framework was developed to diagnose cytomegalovirus status using the catalog of TCR beta chain sequences. A later analysis assigned V and J genes by comparing TCR nucleotide sequences with IMGT/GENE-DB human TR gene sequences. Using the TCRdist pipeline, a later analysis assigned CDR3 sequences along with most-parsimonious VDJ recombination scenarios. In a later analysis, each TCR beta chain was defined by its CDR3 amino acid sequence together with its V-gene family, and reads without a unique V-gene family were excluded. To address suspected cross-contamination and a sequencing artifact, a later analysis removed around 600 highly shared, low-generation-probability nucleotide sequences. In a later analysis, a clonal expansion index for each public chain was calculated from normalized within-repertoire ranks of inferred template counts. In a later analysis, generation probabilities were computed using a VDJ recombination model fitted to out-of-frame rearrangements, and the results were checked against IGoR. A later analysis scored TCR-TCR, TCR-HLA and TCR-CMV co-occurrence with hypergeometric tests, applying a repertoire-size bias correction to TCR pairs. In a later analysis, false discovery rates were estimated by permuting HLA or CMV assignments 20 times. In a later analysis, co-occurring TCRs were grouped with DBSCAN, and TCRdist sequence similarity was added when clustering was performed within HLA-allele-positive subsets. Repertoires with fewer than 30,000 or more than 120,000 public chains, plus five repertoires with anomalous nucleotide sharing, were excluded from co-occurrence clustering. Sourced from immuneACCESS, this table was stored by TCRdb with only in-frame sequences that have V and J called. A share of the clones is absent; for the studies checked, an unresolved V gene accounts for under half, and the remainder has no known explanation. Clone size and V and J calls were adopted from that table, with D and trimming inferred from the DNA. The sample table holds about 77,000 clones, of which around three quarters were seen once. Approximately 3.7% of the sample is taken by the ten largest.

Including the terminal cysteine and phenylalanine, the CDR3 comprises 16 residues. Only the CDR3 DNA stays, 48 bases, in frame from base 1. From the germline V gene, CDR1 is SGHNT and CDR2 is YENEEA. For this chain, trimming is 4 bases at the V end and 1 base at the J end, and the number of junction bases without a gene match is 3. This clone showed up just a few times. Its specific antigen is unknown. No base quality information exists; no much larger clone differs at one position. The sample contains more than one DNA sequence encoding this CDR3. In total, roughly 670 healthy bone marrow donors made up the cohort. All cohort members were sampled while nominally healthy, although unrecorded immune exposures were likely present. The donor was CMV seronegative and belonged to the group of 380 or so seronegative cohort members. Every donor gave a peripheral blood sample, and the peripheral blood mononuclear cells from that sample were used for TCR beta sequencing. The Qiagen DNeasy Blood Extraction Kit was used to extract genomic DNA from the blood cell samples.

This clonotype was sampled from a man in his forties in good health and CMV-seronegative. The sequenced sample was PBMCs. The chain uses TRBV11-3 and TRBJ2-1, with 11 central nucleotides matching TRBD1. The DNA sequence follows: TGTGCCAGCAGCTCCCGGGACAGGGGGTCCTACAATGAGCAGTTCTTC. It encodes CASSSRDRGSYNEQFF.